Following are 11 T cell receptor beta chains from one sample sequenced in a study of blood T cell repertoires in COVID-19. Profiling relied on immunoSEQ multiplex PCR, and the TCRdb table lists in-frame clones only, not all of them. The data show approximately 330,000 clones, with over 80% seen just once and roughly a tenth held by the top ten. What was sequenced was peripheral blood. The receptors come from a man aged 25-40 years with COVID-19, enrolled during active disease.

The chain employs TRBV20-1 and TRBJ2-1; 11 bases match TRBD2. This CDR3 comprises 11 residues. The germline gives CDR1 DFQATT, CDR2 SNEGSKA (reference sequence). The ends lost 5 bases at V and 14 bases at J; junction bases unmatched: 5. The CDR3 loop reads CSAGPGLAEFF. DNA for the CDR3: TGCAGTGCTGGGCCGGGACTAGCGGAGTTCTTC.

The CDR3 reads CAISPSADTQYF. CDR3 DNA sequence: TGTGCCATCAGTCCCTCGGCAGATACGCAGTATTTT. The chain carries TRBV10-3 and TRBJ2-3; D call uncertain. This CDR3 spans 12 amino acids. V was pared by 5 bases and J by 4 bases, with 7 bases between. Germline V gives CDR1 ENHRY, CDR2 SYGVKD.

The V and J genes are TRBV30 and TRBJ2-1, with 13 bases matching TRBD2. CDR3 length: 12 amino acids. Germline V gives CDR1 GTSNPN, CDR2 SVGIG (reference sequence). In DNA form, the CDR3 reads TGTTTAGGGACTAGCGGGAACAATGAGCAGTTCTTC. It specifies CLGTSGNNEQFF.

This clone appeared once. The chain has TRBV6-5 and TRBJ1-5; D possibly corresponds to TRBD1 (6 bases). Trimming cost V 3 bases and J 1 base, with 7 bases left between them. From germline, CDR1 is MNHEY and CDR2 SVGAGI. This CDR3 is 14 amino acids long. CDR3 bases: TGTGCCAGCAGTTATGGACAGAGCAATCAGCCCCAGCATTTT. Translation gives CASSYGQSNQPQHF.

The chain links TRBV2 to TRBJ1-5; D might be TRBD1 (6 bases). With 6 bases removed from V and 7 bases from J, the gap between germline ends came to 13 bases. Looked up from germline, CDR1 is SNHLY and CDR2 is FYNNEI. The CDR3 has 13 residues. CDR3 in DNA: TGTGCCAGCAGCCAACAGGGAACCCAGCCCCAGCATTTT. Translating gives CASSQQGTQPQHF.

The sample holds a few counts of this clone. The rearrangement links TRBV6-2 or TRBV6-3 to TRBJ2-1; 11 positions agree with TRBD2. V was clipped by 2 bases and J by 0 bases; unmatched bases: 3. The germline V gene encodes CDR1 MNHEY and CDR2 SVGEGT. This CDR3 spans 17 amino acids. The CDR3 nucleotides are TGTGCCAGCAGTTACCCAACTAGCGGGAGCTCCTACAATGAGCAGTTCTTC. Translated, it gives CASSYPTSGSSYNEQFF.

The CDR3 coding sequence is TGTGCCAGCAGCGCATCCGGGACAGGGCACCACGAGCAGTACTTC. Translation: CASSASGTGHHEQYF. The V and J genes are TRBV13 and TRBJ2-7; TRBD1 agrees at 9 bases. This CDR3 spans 15 amino acids. CDR1 and CDR2 from the germline V gene are PRHDT and FYEKMQ (reference sequence). V dropped 5 bases and J dropped 5; count of bases not matched to a gene: 10.

This clone was found once. The genes are TRBV18 and TRBJ1-4, with TRBD1 as a possible D gene (6 bases). CDR1 and CDR2 (germline): KGHSH, LQKENI. The CDR3 consists of 16 residues. The V and J ends lost 3 bases and 3 bases respectively, with 14 bases between them. The DNA of the CDR3 is TGTGCCAGCTCACCGGGTCTCTCAGGGGCTAATGAAAAACTGTTTTTT. Residues: CASSPGLSGANEKLFF.

The chain has TRBV5-4 and TRBJ2-7, with 12 bases matching TRBD2. The V gene end was trimmed by 5 bases and the J gene end by 5 bases; junction bases not matched to a gene: 5. CDR3 size: 14 residues. The germline CDR1 and CDR2 sequences are SGHNT and YYREEE (reference sequence). CDR3 loop: CASRLGLAGNEQYF. For the CDR3, the DNA is TGTGCCAGCAGACTTGGACTAGCGGGAAACGAGCAGTACTTC.

The chain employs TRBV5-4 and TRBJ1-1; D might be TRBD1 (6 bases). V gave up 4 bases and J gave up 4 bases, with 17 bases separating them. The CDR3 runs 15 residues. CDR1 SGHNT and CDR2 YYREEE come from the germline V gene (reference sequence). CDR3 sequence (DNA): TGTGCCAGCAGCGCTGGAGCAGGGGCAAGCACTGAAGCTTTCTTT. Its translation is CASSAGAGASTEAFF. The whole variable domain, remainder taken from reference TRBV5-4 and TRBJ1-1, is ETGVTQSPTHLIKTRGQQVTLRCSSQSGHNTVSWYQQALGQGPQFIFQYYREEENGRGNFPPRFSGLQFPNYSSELNVNALELDDSALYLCASSAGAGASTEAFFGQGTRLTVV.

The rearrangement links TRBV19 to TRBJ2-1, with 7 nucleotides matching TRBD1. The CDR3 totals 16 residues. CDR1 and CDR2 from the germline V gene are LNHDA and SQIVND (reference sequence). J lost 2 bases, V lost 6 bases, and 10 bases had no gene match. The CDR3 region has the DNA TGTGCCAGTAGCCACGGCGACAGGGCAGCCTACAATGAGCAGTTCTTC. Translated: CASSHGDRAAYNEQFF.